A few counts support the clone carrying this TCR beta chain. Its target is not known. An end of the junction differs from the germline gene, which may be a read error. This sample was taken from a study of immune heterogeneity within non-small cell lung tumors. On the study more broadly: Classification of the tumors gave a handful of squamous cell carcinomas, roughly eleven non-squamous carcinomas and 1 not otherwise specified.

Per sample, about 600 ng of bulk tumor genomic DNA was the template used. Multiple widely separated biopsies were taken from each primary tumor at surgery. Samples came from untreated patients having curative surgery for newly diagnosed non-small cell lung cancer. Amplification of the TCR beta CDR3 was achieved through multiplex PCR with 32 V and 13 J primers. TCRdb passed the multiplex PCR reads through MiXCR, listing each CDR3 protein once. Among about 11,000 distinct CDR3 sequences listed, 15% to 20% were seen once. The study's findings and limits: Individual patients had largely distinct high-frequency T-cell receptor beta clonotypes. Both recurring identical dominant CDR3 beta clonotypes and site-unique high-frequency clones were observed across tumor sites within a patient. T-cell clonality in a given local region correlated moderately yet significantly with the local tumor mutational burden (R about 0.35).

Looked up from germline, CDR1 is LGHDT and CDR2 is YNNKEL (reference sequence). This CDR3 is 15 amino acids long. This chain uses TRBV3-1 with TRBJ1-5; perhaps TRBD1 as D (5 bases). This clonotype was obtained from a man in his fifties or sixties with non-small cell lung cancer. The sample comprised lung tumor tissue. The CDR3 loop is CASRQDWGNDQPQHF. The CDR3 DNA reads TGTGCCAGCAGACAAGATTGGGGGAACGATCAGCCCCAGCATTTT.